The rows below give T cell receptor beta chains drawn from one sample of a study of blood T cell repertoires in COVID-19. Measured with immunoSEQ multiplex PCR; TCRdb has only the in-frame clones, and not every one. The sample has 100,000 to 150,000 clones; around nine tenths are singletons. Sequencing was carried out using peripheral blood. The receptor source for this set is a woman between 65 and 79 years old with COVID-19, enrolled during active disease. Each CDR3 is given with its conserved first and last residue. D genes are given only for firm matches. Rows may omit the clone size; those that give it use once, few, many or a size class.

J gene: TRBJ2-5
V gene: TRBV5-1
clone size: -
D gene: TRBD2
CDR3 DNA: TGCGCCAGCAGCTTGGTGGGGTTTACTAGCGGCCAAGAGACCCAGTACTTC
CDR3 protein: CASSLVGFTSGQETQYF

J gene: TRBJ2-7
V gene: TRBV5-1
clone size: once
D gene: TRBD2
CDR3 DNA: TGCGCCAGCAGCTTCTGGACTAGCGGAGGGGAGCAGTACTTC
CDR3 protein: CASSFWTSGGEQYF

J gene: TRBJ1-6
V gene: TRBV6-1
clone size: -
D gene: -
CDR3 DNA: TGTGCCAGCAGTGAAGAAATGAGATCACCCCTCCACTTT
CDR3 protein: CASSEEMRSPLHF

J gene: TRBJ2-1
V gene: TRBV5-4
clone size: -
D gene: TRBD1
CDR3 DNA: TGTGCCAGCAGCTACACACAGGGGGCCCGTATTAACAATGAGCAGTTCTTC
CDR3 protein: CASSYTQGARINNEQFF

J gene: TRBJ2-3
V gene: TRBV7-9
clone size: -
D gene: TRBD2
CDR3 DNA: TGTGCCAGCAGCCCTCCGGGACTAGCGGTCACAGATACGCAGTATTTT
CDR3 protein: CASSPPGLAVTDTQYF

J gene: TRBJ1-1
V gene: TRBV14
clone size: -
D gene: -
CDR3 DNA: TGTGCCAGCAGCCATCCGGAGGTGACACTCTTGAACACTGAAGCTTTCTTT
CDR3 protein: CASSHPEVTLLNTEAFF

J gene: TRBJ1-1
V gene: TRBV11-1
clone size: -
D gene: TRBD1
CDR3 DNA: TGTGCCAGCAGCGCCAGACAGGGGACTGAAGCTTTCTTT
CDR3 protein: CASSARQGTEAFF

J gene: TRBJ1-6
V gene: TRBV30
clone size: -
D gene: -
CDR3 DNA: TGTGCCTGGACTGGACAGCAGCGTTCACCCCTCCACTTT
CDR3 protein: CAWTGQQRSPLHF

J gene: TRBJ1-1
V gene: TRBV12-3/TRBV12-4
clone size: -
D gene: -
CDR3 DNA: TGTGCCAGCAGTTTCCGACTGCCAGAAGCTTTCTTT
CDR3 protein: CASSFRLPEAFF

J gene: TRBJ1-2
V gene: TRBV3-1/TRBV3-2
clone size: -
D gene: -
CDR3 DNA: TGTGCCAGCAGCCAAGGGGAGGGTGGCTACACCTTC
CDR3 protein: CASSQGEGGYTF

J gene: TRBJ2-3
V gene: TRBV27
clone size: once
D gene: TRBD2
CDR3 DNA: TGTGCCAGCAGTCTAGCGGGGGGCAGTTGGGAGACGCAGTATTTT
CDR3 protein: CASSLAGGSWETQYF

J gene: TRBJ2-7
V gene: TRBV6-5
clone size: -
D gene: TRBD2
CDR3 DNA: TGTGCCAGCAGTCCAGGGACTAGCGACTACGAGCAGTACTTC
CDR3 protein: CASSPGTSDYEQYF

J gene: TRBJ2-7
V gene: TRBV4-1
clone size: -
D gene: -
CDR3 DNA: TGCGCCAGCAGCCAACGGGGACACCAGAGCTCCTACGAGCAGTACTTC
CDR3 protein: CASSQRGHQSSYEQYF

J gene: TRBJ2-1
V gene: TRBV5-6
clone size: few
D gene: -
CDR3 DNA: TGTGCCAGCAGCTTGGGGCCCCACAGGGTGGGCAATGAGCAGTTCTTC
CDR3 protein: CASSLGPHRVGNEQFF

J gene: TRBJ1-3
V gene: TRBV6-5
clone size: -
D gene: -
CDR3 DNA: TGTGCCAGTGAAGACAGAGCTGGAAACACCATATATTTT
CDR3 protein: CASEDRAGNTIYF

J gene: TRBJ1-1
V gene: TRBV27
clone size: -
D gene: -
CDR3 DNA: TGTGCCAGCAGTTGGACGACAGGCTCTGAAGCTTTCTTT
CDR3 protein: CASSWTTGSEAFF

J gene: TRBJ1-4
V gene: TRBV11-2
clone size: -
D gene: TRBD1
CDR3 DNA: TGTGCCAGCAGCTTGAGCCTCGGGACAGGGGCCGAAAAACTGTTTTTT
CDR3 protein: CASSLSLGTGAEKLFF

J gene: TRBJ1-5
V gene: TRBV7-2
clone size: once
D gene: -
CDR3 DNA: TGTGCCAGCAGCTTAGACAGGGCCCATAGCAATCAGCCCCAGCATTTT
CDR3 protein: CASSLDRAHSNQPQHF

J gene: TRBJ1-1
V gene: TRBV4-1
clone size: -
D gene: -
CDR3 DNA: TGCGCCAGCAGCCAAGATCAGGGGCTCGGCACTGAAGCTTTCTTT
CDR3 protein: CASSQDQGLGTEAFF